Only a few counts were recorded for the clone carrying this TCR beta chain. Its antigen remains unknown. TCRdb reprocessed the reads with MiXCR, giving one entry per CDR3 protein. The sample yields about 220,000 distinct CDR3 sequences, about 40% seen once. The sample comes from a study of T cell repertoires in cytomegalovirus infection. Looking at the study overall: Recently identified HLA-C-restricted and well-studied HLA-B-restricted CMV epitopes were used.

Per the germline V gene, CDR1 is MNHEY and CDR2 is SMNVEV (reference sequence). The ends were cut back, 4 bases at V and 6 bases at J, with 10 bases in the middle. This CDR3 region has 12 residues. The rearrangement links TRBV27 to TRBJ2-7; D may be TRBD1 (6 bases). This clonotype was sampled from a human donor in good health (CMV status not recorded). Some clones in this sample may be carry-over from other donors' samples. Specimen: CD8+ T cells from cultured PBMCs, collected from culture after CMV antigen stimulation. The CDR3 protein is CASSSLQGEQYF. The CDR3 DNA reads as TGTGCCAGCAGTTCACTACAGGGCGAGCAGTACTTC.